This TCR beta chain was observed in a study of blood T cell repertoires in COVID-19. V dropped 4 bases and J dropped 12; count of bases not matched to a gene: 9. The CDR3 covers 15 residues. Per germline, CDR1 SGHAT and CDR2 FQNNGV. TCRdb keeps only in-frame clones here, not all; method: immunoSEQ multiplex PCR. Found here are around 110,000 clones, approximately 88% of them singletons; the top ten hold 4.5% to 6%. The sample taken for sequencing was peripheral blood. This clonotype originated in a man aged 35-49 years with active or convalescent COVID-19. The chain recombines TRBV11-2 with TRBJ2-4; TRBD2 matches at 13 bases. CDR3 residues: CASSSSTSGRSYQYF. CDR3 sequence (DNA): TGTGCCAGCAGCTCTTCGACTAGCGGGAGGAGTTATCAGTACTTC. The complete variable domain, with remaining parts taken from reference TRBV11-2 and TRBJ2-4, reads EAGVAQSPRYKIIEKRQSVAFWCNPISGHATLYWYQQILGQGPKLLIQFQNNGVVDDSQLPKDRFSAERLKGVDSTLKIQPAKLEDSAVYLCASSSSTSGRSYQYFGAGTRLSVL.